The 9 T cell receptor beta chains below all came from one sample that was sequenced in a study of human T cells and chemical hapten exposure. Time point indicated: patch test 1, 2 weeks after DPC sensitization. Treatment reported: therapeutic diphenylcyclopropenone sensitization with weekly scalp DPC. One entry per CDR3 protein, called by TCRdb with MiXCR from the RACE reads. The sample lists roughly 74,000 distinct CDR3 sequences; around a third were seen once. Sample: whole blood, taken in connection with sensitization to the hapten diphenylcyclopropenone (DPC). These receptors all come from a man in his forties or fifties with alopecia areata. Some clones in this sample may be carry-over from other donors' samples.

This clonotype has a handful of counts. The chain carries TRBV28 and TRBJ2-5; tentatively, D is TRBD2 (5 bases). The CDR3 contains 13 residues. The V gene's germline CDR1 is MDHEN and CDR2 SYDVKM. V lost 7 bases, J lost 0 bases, and 9 bases lay in between. CDR3 bases: TGTGCCAGCATGGAGGTCAACCAAGAGACCCAGTACTTC. Its protein is CASMEVNQETQYF.

This clonotype has more than one count but fewer than ten. CDR3 sequence reads: CASRLGGNEQFF. The CDR3 DNA reads as TGTGCCAGCAGACTTGGGGGAAATGAGCAGTTCTTC. The chain joins TRBV12-3 or TRBV12-4 to TRBJ2-1; D might be TRBD1 or TRBD2, each matching 5 bases. The CDR3 runs 12 residues. V was clipped by 6 bases and J by 7 bases, with 10 bases between them.

This chain's CDR3 is CASSPLAGGPYEQYF. In nucleotides, the CDR3 is TGTGCCAGCAGCCCACTAGCGGGAGGGCCCTACGAGCAGTACTTC. The J gene is TRBJ2-7, the V gene TRBV28; 13 bases align to TRBD2. CDR3 length: 15 residues. Germline CDR1 is MDHEN and CDR2 is SYDVKM. The V and J ends lost 6 bases and 2 bases, in that order; junction bases with no gene match: 4.

This clonotype was recorded only once. J is TRBJ2-7 and V is TRBV20-1, with D unclear. The CDR3 has 13 amino acids. With 3 bases removed from V and 0 bases from J, the gap between germline ends came to 9 bases. CDR1 is DFQATT, CDR2 SNEGSKA, per germline (reference sequence). CDR3 nucleotide sequence: TGCAGTGCTAGCCAGGCGAGCTCCTACGAGCAGTACTTC. This sequence encodes CSASQASSYEQYF.

The rearrangement uses TRBV6-5 and TRBJ1-6, with D tentatively TRBD1 (5 bases). The germline V gene has CDR1 MNHEY and CDR2 SVGAGI. The CDR3 sequence is 19 residues long. The V end lost 2 bases, the J end lost 4 bases, and 21 bases lay between the germline ends. CDR3 in amino acids: CASSYRNRRGTPYNSPLHF. The CDR3 region has the DNA TGTGCCAGCAGTTACCGGAATAGGAGGGGTACCCCATATAATTCACCCCTCCACTTT.

This clonotype was counted between two and nine times. The chain employs TRBV6-5 and TRBJ1-4; D possibly corresponds to TRBD1 (5 bases). The CDR3 sequence is 18 residues long. From germline, CDR1 is MNHEY and CDR2 SVGAGI. V shed 6 bases and J shed 4 bases, with 24 bases lying between them. CDR3 bases: TGTGCCAGCAGCGTTAAAATACAGGAATCCTCAGATAATGAAAAACTGTTTTTT. Translated, it gives CASSVKIQESSDNEKLFF.

This clonotype was detected only a few times. This sequence joins TRBV29-1 and TRBJ2-1; 11 positions agree with TRBD1. The CDR3 spans 16 residues. Losses at the gene ends were 0 bases for V and 7 bases for J; bases not matched to a gene: 8. Germline V gives CDR1 SQVTM, CDR2 ANQGSEA. The CDR3 DNA reads as TGCAGCGTTGAAGATCCAAGGACAGGGGGCTTAAATGAGCAGTTCTTC. Amino acids: CSVEDPRTGGLNEQFF.

This clonotype was seen only a few times. CDR3 sequence reads: CASSYSAGGLSPLHF. CDR3 coding DNA: TGTGCCAGCAGTTACTCGGCAGGGGGCCTTTCACCCCTCCACTTT. The chain is built from TRBV6-5 and TRBJ1-6; 8 positions match TRBD1. The V segment lost 0 bases and the J segment 9 bases; nucleotides outside the gene matches: 4. Per germline, CDR1 MNHEY and CDR2 SVGAGI. There are 15 residues in the CDR3.

This clonotype has just a few counts. V is TRBV7-2 and J is TRBJ2-7; the match to TRBD2 covers 11 bases. There are 12 residues in the CDR3. The germline V gene encodes CDR1 SGHTA and CDR2 FQGNSA. After removal of 1 base from V and 12 bases from J, the junction contained 2 bases not matched to a gene. The CDR3 is CASSLGLAGLYF. As DNA, the CDR3 is TGTGCCAGCAGCTTAGGACTAGCGGGACTGTACTTC.